The rows below give T cell receptor beta chains drawn from one sample of a study of CD8 T cells in ankylosing spondylitis. TCRdb recomputed calls from the 5' RACE reads with MiXCR, one row per CDR3 protein. The repertoire holds some 450,000 distinct CDR3 sequences, with 17% as singletons. The specimen was blood, either unsorted or a sorted T cell fraction (not recorded which). The receptors here all came from a male donor with ankylosing spondylitis. Both conserved end residues are part of each CDR3. Each record gives: V gene, clone size, J gene, CDR3 protein. Clone size is stated in some rows and not others, as once, few, many or a class when expanded.

v_call: TRBV27
clone_size: few
j_call: TRBJ1-3
cdr3_aa: CASSKVGIYF

v_call: TRBV7-3
clone_size: NA
j_call: TRBJ2-7
cdr3_aa: CASSTNSGSSYEQYF

v_call: TRBV19
clone_size: NA
j_call: TRBJ2-7
cdr3_aa: CASRQRTSGGSYEQYF

v_call: TRBV3-1
clone_size: many
j_call: TRBJ1-1
cdr3_aa: CASRAGRYTEAFF

v_call: TRBV12-3/TRBV12-4
clone_size: few
j_call: TRBJ1-1
cdr3_aa: CASGQGRNTEAFF

v_call: TRBV12-3/TRBV12-4
clone_size: many
j_call: TRBJ2-4
cdr3_aa: CASRMTSGKNIQYF

v_call: TRBV7-2
clone_size: NA
j_call: TRBJ1-1
cdr3_aa: CASSPGIGTEPFF

v_call: TRBV20-1
clone_size: NA
j_call: TRBJ2-3
cdr3_aa: CSARILAGVTDTQYF

v_call: TRBV20-1
clone_size: few
j_call: TRBJ2-7
cdr3_aa: CSARSRLAGDIYEQYF

v_call: TRBV15
clone_size: few
j_call: TRBJ2-7
cdr3_aa: CATSRDREGLSEQYF

v_call: TRBV7-9
clone_size: once
j_call: TRBJ1-4
cdr3_aa: CASSYQGHLNEKLFF

v_call: TRBV6-2/TRBV6-3
clone_size: few
j_call: TRBJ2-3
cdr3_aa: CASSRTSLGSDTQYF

v_call: TRBV6-2/TRBV6-3
clone_size: NA
j_call: TRBJ1-2
cdr3_aa: CASSSYRKNTYGYTF

v_call: TRBV11-3
clone_size: NA
j_call: TRBJ2-7
cdr3_aa: CASSSGRFSEQYF

v_call: TRBV4-1
clone_size: few
j_call: TRBJ1-2
cdr3_aa: CASSQVNRRVYGYTF

v_call: TRBV5-6
clone_size: few
j_call: TRBJ2-7
cdr3_aa: CASSLRRDQHEQYF

v_call: TRBV20-1
clone_size: NA
j_call: TRBJ2-2
cdr3_aa: CSARDRMEGFSTGELFF

v_call: TRBV7-2
clone_size: NA
j_call: TRBJ1-1
cdr3_aa: CASSLTLWAQGNTEAFF

v_call: TRBV20-1
clone_size: many
j_call: TRBJ1-1
cdr3_aa: CSARGRGARGIEAFF

v_call: TRBV29-1
clone_size: many
j_call: TRBJ2-7
cdr3_aa: CSVPSGQIGPEQYF

v_call: TRBV11-2
clone_size: few
j_call: TRBJ2-4
cdr3_aa: CASSLWTSGIRNIQYF

v_call: TRBV28
clone_size: few
j_call: TRBJ2-1
cdr3_aa: CASRYYNEQFF

v_call: TRBV5-1
clone_size: NA
j_call: TRBJ2-7
cdr3_aa: CASSSGEGRAEQYF

v_call: TRBV29-1
clone_size: NA
j_call: TRBJ1-2
cdr3_aa: CSVEGTEPYGYTF

v_call: TRBV6-2/TRBV6-3
clone_size: NA
j_call: TRBJ2-6
cdr3_aa: CASRRTGKTGANVLTF

v_call: TRBV3-1
clone_size: once
j_call: TRBJ2-7
cdr3_aa: CASSQATSPSEQYF

v_call: TRBV5-1
clone_size: few
j_call: TRBJ1-4
cdr3_aa: CASSSTGGPNEKLFF

v_call: TRBV24-1
clone_size: NA
j_call: TRBJ2-1
cdr3_aa: CATSDNRASYNEQFF

v_call: TRBV4-1
clone_size: few
j_call: TRBJ1-1
cdr3_aa: CASSHTPEGPEAFF

v_call: TRBV10-2
clone_size: NA
j_call: TRBJ2-1
cdr3_aa: CASKYAGLYNEQFF

v_call: TRBV3-1
clone_size: few
j_call: TRBJ2-2
cdr3_aa: CASSQDLRRDGELFF

v_call: TRBV5-1
clone_size: many
j_call: TRBJ2-2
cdr3_aa: CASTHRGRETFTGELFF

v_call: TRBV4-1
clone_size: many
j_call: TRBJ1-1
cdr3_aa: CASSHGTALGMNTEAFF

v_call: TRBV6-1
clone_size: NA
j_call: TRBJ2-1
cdr3_aa: CASSLGLAGEPFF

v_call: TRBV18
clone_size: NA
j_call: TRBJ2-5
cdr3_aa: CASSPVVQETQYF

v_call: TRBV9
clone_size: few
j_call: TRBJ2-7
cdr3_aa: CASSVAAGATSYEQYF

v_call: TRBV12-3/TRBV12-4
clone_size: NA
j_call: TRBJ1-1
cdr3_aa: CASKPPGTEAEAFF

v_call: TRBV27
clone_size: NA
j_call: TRBJ1-1
cdr3_aa: CASRRTGEGREAFF

v_call: TRBV4-1
clone_size: few
j_call: TRBJ2-7
cdr3_aa: CASSQDGTRVGEQYF

v_call: TRBV7-8
clone_size: many
j_call: TRBJ2-7
cdr3_aa: CASSLGGEYEQYF

v_call: TRBV25-1
clone_size: few
j_call: TRBJ2-1
cdr3_aa: CASSATSGGAYNEQFF

v_call: TRBV6-2/TRBV6-3
clone_size: few
j_call: TRBJ1-2
cdr3_aa: CASSGGGFYGYTF

v_call: TRBV6-5
clone_size: NA
j_call: TRBJ2-3
cdr3_aa: CASSYSGGLSVGYF

v_call: TRBV11-2
clone_size: few
j_call: TRBJ2-1
cdr3_aa: CASSSIAGPYNEQFF

v_call: TRBV10-3
clone_size: many
j_call: TRBJ1-1
cdr3_aa: CAITSTTGAEAFF

v_call: TRBV4-2
clone_size: NA
j_call: TRBJ2-7
cdr3_aa: CASSQDWSFSYEQYF

v_call: TRBV19
clone_size: few
j_call: TRBJ1-1
cdr3_aa: CASSITRAGTEAFF

v_call: TRBV5-1
clone_size: NA
j_call: TRBJ2-3
cdr3_aa: CASRGSGGPSDTQYF

v_call: TRBV12-3/TRBV12-4
clone_size: many
j_call: TRBJ2-3
cdr3_aa: CASSPAGGGLTDTQYF

v_call: TRBV29-1
clone_size: NA
j_call: TRBJ2-1
cdr3_aa: CSVLGGTYNEQFF

v_call: TRBV20-1
clone_size: few
j_call: TRBJ2-1
cdr3_aa: CSARPPGLNYNEQFF

v_call: TRBV11-2
clone_size: many
j_call: TRBJ2-7
cdr3_aa: CASSLLWESYEQYF

v_call: TRBV3-1
clone_size: NA
j_call: TRBJ1-6
cdr3_aa: CASSPSYSPLHF

v_call: TRBV12-3/TRBV12-4
clone_size: NA
j_call: TRBJ2-5
cdr3_aa: CASSLWEGQETQYF